This T cell receptor (beta chain) was retrieved from a study of T-cell reconstitution after alpha-beta-depleted transplantation in children. Points from the study as a whole: Surviving recipient cells, namely T cells and thymic progenitors, were the source of high day-60 TCRbeta diversity in some patients. A year post-transplant, T-cell counts and diversity derived mostly from newly produced T cells. Several hundred graft clones that had expanded were reportedly the source of alpha-beta T cells about two months after transplant.

CDR1 and CDR2 from the germline V gene are DFQATT and SNEGSKA (reference sequence). This CDR3 is 12 amino acids long. Trimming cost V 5 bases and J 16 bases, with 21 bases left between them. Library preparation (for TCRbeta) was performed with unique molecular identifiers. TCRdb used MiXCR to reprocess the PCR reads, holding one entry per CDR3 protein. The sample contains 150,000 to 250,000 distinct CDR3 sequences, about 6% of which appear only once. This clonotype has ten or more counts. Its target is not known. This receptor was obtained from a girl younger than two with combined immunodeficiency, due to receive a stem cell transplant. V is TRBV20-1 and J is TRBJ2-1; TRBD2 might be the D (6 bases). The material was PBMCs, obtained before TCRalphabeta/CD19-depleted stem cell transplant. CDR3 sequence reads: CSAHARREWSFF. The CDR3 DNA is TGCAGTGCTCATGCACGGCGGGAATGGAGTTTCTTC.